Listed here are 10 T cell receptor beta chains from one sample, sequenced in a study of PD-1 blockade in classical Hodgkin lymphoma. The table came from immunoSEQ multiplex PCR; TCRdb's copy has only in-frame clones and leaves some out. The data hold nearly 60,000 clones, with around 93% observed a single time. Brentuximab vedotin exposure varied among the patients, all of whom had relapsed after autologous stem cell transplantation. The starting material was peripheral blood mononuclear cells (PBMCs), obtained before the second cycle of nivolumab. The receptors derive from a human donor with classical Hodgkin lymphoma.

This sequence joins TRBV18 and TRBJ2-1, with D possibly matching TRBD2 (6 bases). V gave up 3 bases and J gave up 2 bases, with 14 bases separating them. This CDR3 spans 16 amino acids. Germline CDR1 reads KGHSH; CDR2 reads LQKENI. CDR3 nucleotide sequence: TGTGCCAGCTCACCCGGGACTGTTAGCCCCTACAATGAGCAGTTCTTC. Protein sequence: CASSPGTVSPYNEQFF. Complete variable domain (other parts from reference TRBV18 and TRBJ2-1): NAGVMQNPRHLVRRRGQEARLRCSPMKGHSHVYWYRQLPEEGLKFMVYLQKENIIDESGMPKERFSAEFPKEGPSILRIQQVVRGDSAAYFCASSPGTVSPYNEQFFGPGTRLTVL.

The chain is built from TRBV21-1 and TRBJ2-7; TRBD1 was called by the table and not checked on the DNA. TRBV21-1 is reported as a pseudogene. This CDR3 contains 13 residues. CDR3 protein: CASGDNPRREQYF. CDR3 bases: TGTGCCAGCGGGGACAACCCCAGGCGCGAGCAGTACTTC.

The rearrangement links TRBV28 to TRBJ2-7; D is undetermined. V gave up 2 bases and J gave up 0 bases, with 17 bases separating them. The CDR3 has 17 amino acids. CDR1 MDHEN and CDR2 SYDVKM come from the germline V gene. The CDR3 coding sequence is TGTGCCAGCAGTTTACTAAACCCTTCCTCTAGCTCCTACGAGCAGTACTTC. Translating gives CASSLLNPSSSSYEQYF.

V and J are TRBV9 and TRBJ2-2, with no clear D. This CDR3 comprises 13 residues. Germline-derived CDR1 and CDR2 are SGDLS and YYNGEE. The V and J ends lost 2 bases and 7 bases respectively, with 9 bases between them. In nucleotides, the CDR3 is TGTGCCAGCAGCGTCAGCCGTGTCGGGGAGCTGTTTTTT. The encoded protein is CASSVSRVGELFF.

In nucleotides, the CDR3 is TGTGCCAGCAGTAGCAGGGTATCGGCCACTGAAGCTTTCTTT. Its protein is CASSSRVSATEAFF. The chain recombines TRBV6-6 with TRBJ1-1; possibly TRBD1 for D (5 bases). Germline V CDR1 and CDR2: MNHNY, SVGAGI (reference sequence). This CDR3 is 14 amino acids long. The germline V and J ends were trimmed by 5 bases and 4 bases, with 14 bases remaining between them.

This clone appeared a single time. The V and J genes are TRBV7-9 and TRBJ2-3, with D possibly TRBD2 on 5 matching bases. Germline CDR1 and CDR2: SEHNR and FQNEAQ (reference sequence). Trimming removed 0 bases at V and 2 bases at J, with 18 bases between. CDR3 length: 18 residues. CDR3 in amino acids: CASSLAPREGRATDTQYF. CDR3 sequence (DNA): TGTGCCAGCAGCTTAGCGCCCCGGGAAGGAAGGGCCACAGATACGCAGTATTTT.

This rearrangement joins TRBV27 to TRBJ1-1; maybe TRBD1 (5 bases). Trimming shortened V by 5 bases and J by 8 bases, and 12 bases separated the two germline ends. Germline assignment: CDR1 MNHEY and CDR2 SMNVEV (reference sequence). The CDR3 runs 12 residues. In nucleotides, the CDR3 is TGTGCCAGCAGTCCCCCCGGGGCAGAAGCTTTCTTT. Residues: CASSPPGAEAFF.

This rearrangement joins TRBV30 to TRBJ2-7, with 9 bases lining up with TRBD1. Trimming removed 8 bases from V and 2 bases from J; junction bases left unmatched: 1. CDR3 length: 11 residues. Germline V gene data show CDR1 as GTSNPN and CDR2 as SVGIG (reference sequence). CDR3 in amino acids: CARQGAYEQYF. The CDR3 bases are TGTGCCCGACAGGGGGCCTACGAGCAGTACTTC.

The rearrangement joins TRBV19 to TRBJ2-3; TRBD1 aligns across 12 bases. The CDR3 is made up of 15 amino acids. Germline CDR1 is LNHDA and CDR2 is SQIVND (reference sequence). V shed 4 bases, J shed 5 bases, and the junction held 4 bases outside the gene matches. Here the CDR3 reads CASSTGTGGGDTQYF. In DNA, the CDR3 is TGTGCCAGTAGTACCGGGACAGGGGGCGGAGATACGCAGTATTTT.

CDR3: CASSYGSNTGELFF. The CDR3 nucleotides are TGTGCCAGCAGCTATGGGTCGAACACCGGGGAGCTGTTTTTT. This chain connects TRBV7-7 to TRBJ2-2; unclear D gene. Trimming removed 4 bases from V and 0 bases from J, with 6 bases in between. The CDR3 loop spans 14 amino acids. Germline values: CDR1 SSHAT, CDR2 FNYEAQ (reference sequence).